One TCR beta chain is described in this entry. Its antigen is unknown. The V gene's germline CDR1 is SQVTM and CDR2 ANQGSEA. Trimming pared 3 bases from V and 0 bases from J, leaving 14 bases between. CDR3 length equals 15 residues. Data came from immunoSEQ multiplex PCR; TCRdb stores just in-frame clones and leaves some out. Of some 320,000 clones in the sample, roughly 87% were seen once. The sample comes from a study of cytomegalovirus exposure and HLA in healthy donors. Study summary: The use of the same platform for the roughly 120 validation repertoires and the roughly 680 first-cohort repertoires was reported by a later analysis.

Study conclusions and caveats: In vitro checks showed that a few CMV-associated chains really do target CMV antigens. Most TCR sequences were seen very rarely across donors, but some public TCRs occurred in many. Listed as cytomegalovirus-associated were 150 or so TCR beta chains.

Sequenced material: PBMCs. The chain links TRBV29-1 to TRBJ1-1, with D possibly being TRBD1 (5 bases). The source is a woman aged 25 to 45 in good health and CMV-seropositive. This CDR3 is CSVEPNTGVNTEAFF. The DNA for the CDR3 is TGCAGCGTTGAGCCCAATACGGGGGTGAACACTGAAGCTTTCTTT.